The 21 T cell receptor beta chains below were found in one sample sequenced in a study of beta chain features in type 1 diabetes. Sequencing targeted expressed TCRB transcripts, as all isolated RNA had been reverse transcribed. Profiling relied on immunoSEQ multiplex PCR, and the TCRdb table lists in-frame clones only, not all of them. The sample comprises around 150,000 clones, roughly 60% of which are singletons, and around 0.096% rests with the top ten. These receptors' antigens are unknown. The study, taken as a whole, reports: Moderate yet significant TCRB CDR3 shortening was seen in Type 1 diabetes patients in all four CD4+ subsets.

The sequenced material came from naive CD4+ T cells from blood. These receptor sequences come from a man under 40 with type 1 diabetes.

Only a few counts were recorded for this clone. This sequence joins TRBV14 and TRBJ1-1; D remains unclear. Germline CDR1 SGHDN, CDR2 FVKESK. This CDR3 is built from 11 residues. Trimming shortened V by 1 base and J by 10 bases, and 7 bases separated the two germline ends. The CDR3 DNA is TGTGCCAGCAGCCAAGTAGGACTAGCTTTCTTT. This encodes CASSQVGLAFF.

In its sample, this clone was seen a few times. V gene TRBV30 combines with J gene TRBJ2-3, with 11 positions matching TRBD2. CDR3 size: 14 residues. The germline V gene has CDR1 GTSNPN and CDR2 SVGIG (reference sequence). With V trimmed by 6 bases and J by 4 bases, 6 bases remained unmatched. The CDR3 DNA sequence: TGTGCCTGCATAGCGGGGGGGCTTGCAGATACGCAGTATTTT. It is translated as CACIAGGLADTQYF.

This rearrangement joins TRBV7-9 to TRBJ1-3, with no clear D. The CDR3 consists of 13 residues. Trimming pared 8 bases from V and 0 bases from J, leaving 8 bases between. The germline V gene has CDR1 SEHNR and CDR2 FQNEAQ (reference sequence). For the CDR3, the DNA is TGTGCCAGCCCTGGGTCCTCTGGAAACACCATATATTTT. Translated: CASPGSSGNTIYF.

The chain couples TRBV28 to TRBJ2-3; 10 bases are a match to TRBD1. CDR1 and CDR2 from the germline V gene are MDHEN and SYDVKM. CDR3 length: 15 amino acids. The V and J ends lost 6 bases and 3 bases, in that order; junction bases with no gene match: 6. DNA of the CDR3: TGTGCCAGCAGAACCGGGACAGGGGCGACAGATACGCAGTATTTT. Protein: CASRTGTGATDTQYF.

The chain carries TRBV9 and TRBJ1-2; D remains ambiguous. CDR3 length: 16 amino acids. Germline V gene lookup returns CDR1 SGDLS and CDR2 YYNGEE. V was trimmed by 0 bases and J by 4 bases, leaving 16 bases between them. DNA for the CDR3: TGTGCCAGCAGCGTAGACAGCTCTATGACAAGCTATGGCTACACCTTC. As protein: CASSVDSSMTSYGYTF.

The V gene is TRBV4-3, the J gene TRBJ1-2, with a tentative D call TRBD1 (6 bases). Germline V lookup: CDR1 LGHNA, CDR2 YSLEER. This CDR3 comprises 14 residues. The V end was cut by 0 bases, the J end by 5 bases, with 10 bases between. CDR3 bases: TGCGCCAGCAGCCAAGATCCAGGGGAATATGGCTACACCTTC. This sequence encodes CASSQDPGEYGYTF.

This clone was seen only once. The J gene is TRBJ1-5, the V gene TRBV7-2, with TRBD1 as a possible D gene (5 bases). This CDR3 region has 13 residues. The V and J ends lost 5 bases and 7 bases respectively, with 12 bases between them. CDR1 and CDR2 (germline): SGHTA, FQGNSA. CDR3 nucleotides: TGTGCCAGCAGCGCCCAGGGTGAACAGCCCCAGCATTTT. Its translation: CASSAQGEQPQHF. Full variable domain (rest looked up from reference TRBV7-2 and TRBJ1-5): GAGVSQSPSNKVTEKGKDVELRCDPISGHTALYWYRQSLGQGLEFLIYFQGNSAPDKSGLPSDRFSAERTGGSVSTLTIQRTQQEDSAVYLCASSAQGEQPQHFGDGTRLSIL.

This chain joins TRBV29-1 and TRBJ2-2; TRBD1 might be the D (5 bases). The CDR3 runs to 13 residues. V was clipped by 7 bases and J by 1 base, with 10 bases between them. Germline CDR1 and CDR2: SQVTM and ANQGSEA. Written as DNA, the CDR3 is TGCAGCGCAGACAGTTGGAACACCGGGGAGCTGTTTTTT. This translates into CSADSWNTGELFF.

This chain connects TRBV7-9 to TRBJ2-7; D gene ambiguous. Trimming took off 5 bases at V and 4 bases at J, with 6 bases between the two ends. Germline V gene lookup returns CDR1 SEHNR and CDR2 FQNEAQ (reference sequence). There are 11 residues in the CDR3. This CDR3 is CASSRQYEQYF. The CDR3 DNA follows: TGTGCCAGCAGCCGACAATACGAGCAGTACTTC.

This clone was seen a single time. This chain links TRBV6-6 with TRBJ2-5; D perhaps matches TRBD2 (6 bases). The CDR3 covers 15 residues. Germline V gene data show CDR1 as MNHNY and CDR2 as SVGAGI (reference sequence). The V gene lost 0 bases and the J gene lost 6 bases, with 14 bases spanning the gap. The CDR3 DNA sequence: TGTGCCAGCAGTTACTCGGGGGGAAAGGGACAGACCCAGTACTTC. This gives the protein CASSYSGGKGQTQYF.

As to this clone: Germline and junction disagree at one end, which may indicate a read error. The chain couples TRBV14 to TRBJ2-5; D remains ambiguous. The CDR3 has 13 residues. The V gene's germline CDR1 is SGHDN and CDR2 FVKESK. For the CDR3, the DNA is TGTGCCAGCAGTCAAGCTTGGGAAGCGACCCAGTACTTC. As protein: CASSQAWEATQYF.

The rearrangement uses TRBV4-3 and TRBJ1-2; D is possibly TRBD1 (5 bases). Germline V gives CDR1 LGHNA, CDR2 YSLEER. The V end lost 2 bases, the J end lost 5 bases, and 12 bases lay between the germline ends. The CDR3 totals 14 residues. The CDR3 sequence is CASSQFATEYGYTF. Written as DNA, the CDR3 is TGCGCCAGCAGCCAATTCGCGACAGAATATGGCTACACCTTC.

The chain carries TRBV11-2 and TRBJ2-1; 8 nucleotides match TRBD1. The ends lost 1 base at V and 7 bases at J; junction bases unmatched: 6. This CDR3 contains 15 residues. CDR1 and CDR2 (germline): SGHAT, FQNNGV. Written as DNA, the CDR3 is TGTGCCAGCAGCTTAGGACAGGGGTACTCAAATGAGCAGTTCTTC. Amino acid sequence: CASSLGQGYSNEQFF.

The rearrangement joins TRBV10-3 to TRBJ2-5; no firm D call. The CDR3 has 12 amino acids. The germline V gene encodes CDR1 ENHRY and CDR2 SYGVKD. Trimming pared 4 bases from V and 0 bases from J, leaving 3 bases between. CDR3 in amino acids: CAISGDQETQYF. CDR3 bases: TGTGCCATCAGTGGGGACCAAGAGACCCAGTACTTC.

This clone occurred once. This chain joins TRBV27 and TRBJ2-4; 7 bases match TRBD1. CDR1 is MNHEY, CDR2 SMNVEV, per germline (reference sequence). The CDR3 has 15 residues. V lost 5 bases to trimming and J lost 1 base; unmatched junction nucleotides: 5. This chain's CDR3 is CASSTTGFAKNIQYF. The CDR3 DNA reads TGTGCCAGCAGTACGACAGGGTTCGCCAAAAACATTCAGTACTTC.

The CDR3, as DNA: TGTGCCAGCTCACCTCCCCAAGAGACCCAGTACTTC. This encodes CASSPPQETQYF. This chain joins TRBV18 and TRBJ2-5; the D is unclear. With 3 bases removed from V and 1 base from J, the gap between germline ends came to 3 bases. The germline V gene has CDR1 KGHSH and CDR2 LQKENI. The CDR3 is 12 amino acids.

V usage is TRBV13 and J usage is TRBJ2-3; D might be TRBD1 (5 bases). The V gene's germline CDR1 is PRHDT and CDR2 FYEKMQ (reference sequence). The CDR3 has 13 amino acids. V lost 5 bases, J lost 4 bases, and 10 bases lay in between. CDR3 region: CASSVQGADTQYF. CDR3 nucleotide sequence: TGTGCCAGCAGCGTCCAGGGCGCAGATACGCAGTATTTT.

This clone has just a few counts. V gene TRBV9 combines with J gene TRBJ2-3; D call uncertain. The CDR3 extends over 12 amino acids. The V and J ends lost 3 bases and 6 bases respectively, with 8 bases between them. The V gene's germline CDR1 is SGDLS and CDR2 YYNGEE. The CDR3 reads CASSEIGDTQYF. CDR3 coding DNA: TGTGCCAGCAGCGAGATTGGGGATACGCAGTATTTT. The full variable domain, completed using reference TRBV9 and TRBJ2-3, is DSGVTQTPKHLITATGQRVTLRCSPRSGDLSVYWYQQSLDQGLQFLIQYYNGEERAKGNILERFSAQQFPDLHSELNLSSLELGDSALYFCASSEIGDTQYFGPGTRLTVL.

A few counts support this clone. The rearrangement joins TRBV13 to TRBJ2-7; 8 nucleotides match TRBD1. CDR1 and CDR2 (germline): PRHDT, FYEKMQ (reference sequence). The CDR3 runs 14 residues. V lost 5 bases to trimming and J lost 3 bases; unmatched junction nucleotides: 6. Here the CDR3 reads CASSIRDRYYEQYF. The CDR3 DNA reads as TGTGCCAGCAGCATCCGGGACAGGTACTACGAGCAGTACTTC.

The chain links TRBV7-9 to TRBJ2-7; 8 bases are shared with TRBD1. This CDR3 spans 15 amino acids. CDR1 is SEHNR and CDR2 is FQNEAQ in the germline V gene (reference sequence). Unmatched junction bases numbered 6, after V lost 5 bases and J lost 0 bases. The CDR3 nucleotides read TGTGCCAGCAGCGGCGGACAGGGCAGCTCCTACGAGCAGTACTTC. This sequence encodes CASSGGQGSSYEQYF.

This rearrangement joins TRBV29-1 to TRBJ1-5; 9 bases are shared with TRBD1. The V and J ends lost 6 bases and 2 bases, in that order; junction bases with no gene match: 5. Germline V gives CDR1 SQVTM, CDR2 ANQGSEA. The CDR3 sequence is 14 residues long. The CDR3 spells CSVQTGGGNQPQHF. As DNA, the CDR3 is TGCAGCGTCCAGACAGGGGGGGGCAATCAGCCCCAGCATTTT.